These T cell receptor beta chains were read from a single sample in a study of regulatory T cells in long-lasting Graves disease. TCRdb ran MiXCR on the multiplex PCR reads and lists one entry per CDR3 protein. Of roughly 450,000 distinct CDR3 sequences detected, roughly a quarter appear once; the ten largest clones hold over 25%. The starting material was peripheral blood mononuclear cells (PBMCs), obtained when the disease was refractory, from a patient treated with antithyroid drugs. The receptors come from a female donor with Graves disease. CDR3s include the opening cysteine and the closing phenylalanine or tryptophan. A D gene is named only where the DNA matches it firmly. Rows give clone size only sometimes, using once, few, many, or a class for an expanded clone.

v_gene: TRBV7-2
d_gene: .
j_gene: TRBJ2-5
abundance: many
CDR3aa: CASSLVVRAQETQYF
CDR3nt: TGTGCCAGCAGCTTAGTGGTCCGGGCCCAAGAGACCCAGTACTTC

v_gene: TRBV11-2
d_gene: .
j_gene: TRBJ1-2
abundance: many
CDR3aa: CASGTDGLNYGYTF
CDR3nt: TGTGCCAGCGGTACGGACGGCTTGAACTATGGCTACACCTTC

v_gene: TRBV12-3/TRBV12-4
d_gene: .
j_gene: TRBJ1-2
abundance: many
CDR3aa: CASSLTGYGGYTF
CDR3nt: TGTGCCAGCAGTTTAACGGGTTACGGTGGCTACACCTTC

v_gene: TRBV6-1
d_gene: TRBD1
j_gene: TRBJ2-2
abundance: many
CDR3aa: CASSQGQGNAGELFF
CDR3nt: TGTGCCAGCAGTCAGGGACAGGGGAATGCCGGGGAGCTGTTTTTT

v_gene: TRBV2
d_gene: TRBD1
j_gene: TRBJ2-7
abundance: few
CDR3aa: CASSEFPGQGYEQYF
CDR3nt: TGTGCCAGCAGTGAGTTTCCGGGACAGGGTTACGAGCAGTACTTC

v_gene: TRBV6-1
d_gene: .
j_gene: TRBJ1-5
abundance: many
CDR3aa: CASSDILGDQPQHF
CDR3nt: TGTGCCAGCAGTGACATACTGGGGGATCAGCCCCAGCATTTT

v_gene: TRBV29-1
d_gene: .
j_gene: TRBJ1-6
abundance: .
CDR3aa: CSARLGENSPLHF
CDR3nt: TGCAGCGCCCGATTAGGGGAAAATTCACCCCTCCACTTT

v_gene: TRBV19
d_gene: .
j_gene: TRBJ1-2
abundance: many
CDR3aa: CASKTGIYGYTF
CDR3nt: TGTGCCAGTAAGACCGGGATTTATGGCTACACCTTC

v_gene: TRBV6-1
d_gene: TRBD1
j_gene: TRBJ1-3
abundance: .
CDR3aa: CASSKGTVSGNTIYF
CDR3nt: TGTGCCAGCAGTAAAGGGACAGTCTCTGGAAACACCATATATTTT

v_gene: TRBV12-3/TRBV12-4
d_gene: .
j_gene: TRBJ2-2
abundance: many
CDR3aa: CASSSSPRGTGELFF
CDR3nt: TGTGCCAGCAGTTCGTCACCTAGGGGAACCGGGGAGCTGTTTTTT

v_gene: TRBV2
d_gene: TRBD1
j_gene: TRBJ2-2
abundance: .
CDR3aa: CASSEGQGARSGELFF
CDR3nt: TGTGCCAGCAGTGAGGGGCAGGGGGCGAGGTCCGGGGAGCTGTTTTTT

v_gene: TRBV10-3
d_gene: TRBD2
j_gene: TRBJ2-7
abundance: .
CDR3aa: CAISPSGRSYEQYF
CDR3nt: TGTGCCATCAGTCCTAGCGGGAGGTCCTACGAGCAGTACTTC

v_gene: TRBV5-1
d_gene: .
j_gene: TRBJ2-2
abundance: .
CDR3aa: CASSLAAGTTGELFF
CDR3nt: TGCGCCAGCAGCTTGGCGGCGGGAACCACCGGGGAGCTGTTTTTT

v_gene: TRBV20-1
d_gene: .
j_gene: TRBJ1-2
abundance: few
CDR3aa: CSARPFAQGPYGYTF
CDR3nt: TGCAGTGCTAGACCCTTCGCGCAGGGGCCCTATGGCTACACCTTC

v_gene: TRBV6-5
d_gene: .
j_gene: TRBJ1-5
abundance: many
CDR3aa: CASSYRDLQPQHF
CDR3nt: TGTGCCAGCAGCTACCGGGACCTCCAGCCCCAGCATTTT

v_gene: TRBV2
d_gene: .
j_gene: TRBJ1-2
abundance: many
CDR3aa: CASSDAQYYGYTF
CDR3nt: TGTGCCAGCAGTGATGCGCAGTACTATGGCTACACCTTC

v_gene: TRBV5-5
d_gene: .
j_gene: TRBJ1-4
abundance: .
CDR3aa: CASSGITTNEKLFF
CDR3nt: TGTGCCAGCAGCGGGATAACAACTAATGAAAAACTGTTTTTT

v_gene: TRBV10-3
d_gene: .
j_gene: TRBJ2-7
abundance: .
CDR3aa: CAVLSGGVEQYF
CDR3nt: TGTGCCGTTCTGAGTGGAGGCGTCGAGCAGTACTTC

v_gene: TRBV11-2
d_gene: .
j_gene: TRBJ2-2
abundance: many
CDR3aa: CASSLSRTLTGELFF
CDR3nt: TGTGCCAGCAGCTTAAGCAGGACGTTAACCGGGGAGCTGTTTTTT

v_gene: TRBV3-1
d_gene: .
j_gene: TRBJ2-5
abundance: many
CDR3aa: CASSQGGRGQVETQYF
CDR3nt: TGTGCCAGCAGCCAAGGGGGGAGGGGGCAGGTGGAGACCCAGTACTTC

v_gene: TRBV20-1
d_gene: .
j_gene: TRBJ1-5
abundance: .
CDR3aa: CSAPLLGFYQPQHF
CDR3nt: TGCAGTGCTCCGTTACTGGGATTTTATCAGCCCCAGCATTTT

v_gene: TRBV6-1
d_gene: TRBD2
j_gene: TRBJ2-5
abundance: few
CDR3aa: CASIRSGRVEETQYF
CDR3nt: TGTGCCAGCATTCGAAGCGGGAGGGTTGAAGAGACCCAGTACTTC

v_gene: TRBV28
d_gene: .
j_gene: TRBJ1-5
abundance: few
CDR3aa: CASSLIQREQPQHF
CDR3nt: TGTGCCAGCAGTTTGATCCAGAGGGAGCAGCCCCAGCATTTT

v_gene: TRBV14
d_gene: TRBD1
j_gene: TRBJ1-1
abundance: few
CDR3aa: CASSQPRGHGWVTEAFF
CDR3nt: TGTGCCAGCAGCCAACCCAGGGGGCATGGGTGGGTCACTGAAGCTTTCTTT

v_gene: TRBV27
d_gene: .
j_gene: TRBJ1-1
abundance: .
CDR3aa: CASSTPRLMNTEALF
CDR3nt: TGTGCCAGCAGTACCCCCAGACTTATGAACACTGAAGCTCTCTTT

v_gene: TRBV20-1
d_gene: .
j_gene: TRBJ2-7
abundance: many
CDR3aa: CSARDPTGSYEQYF
CDR3nt: TGCAGTGCTAGAGACCCTACAGGTTCCTACGAGCAGTACTTC

v_gene: TRBV20-1
d_gene: .
j_gene: TRBJ1-1
abundance: few
CDR3aa: CSAPMGGVMNTEAFF
CDR3nt: TGCAGTGCTCCCATGGGCGGGGTCATGAACACTGAAGCTTTCTTT

v_gene: TRBV27
d_gene: TRBD2
j_gene: TRBJ2-7
abundance: few
CDR3aa: CASTRSGSSNEQYF
CDR3nt: TGTGCCAGCACCCGTAGCGGGAGTTCAAACGAGCAGTACTTC

v_gene: TRBV12-3/TRBV12-4
d_gene: .
j_gene: TRBJ2-5
abundance: .
CDR3aa: CASSPLFRTEETQYF
CDR3nt: TGTGCCAGCTCACCACTTTTTCGGACAGAAGAGACCCAGTACTTC

v_gene: TRBV5-4
d_gene: TRBD1
j_gene: TRBJ1-2
abundance: .
CDR3aa: CASSLQQGANYGYTF
CDR3nt: TGTGCCAGCAGCTTGCAACAGGGGGCTAACTATGGCTACACCTTC

v_gene: TRBV3-1
d_gene: .
j_gene: TRBJ2-1
abundance: few
CDR3aa: CASSQVGSHLSTYNEQFF
CDR3nt: TGTGCCAGCAGCCAAGTAGGGTCCCACTTGTCCACCTACAATGAGCAGTTCTTC

v_gene: TRBV30
d_gene: .
j_gene: TRBJ2-7
abundance: few
CDR3aa: CAWSVGGPQGRNYF
CDR3nt: TGTGCCTGGAGTGTAGGAGGGCCCCAGGGCCGAAATTACTTC

v_gene: TRBV7-2
d_gene: .
j_gene: TRBJ2-7
abundance: many
CDR3aa: CASSSPGVSSYEQYF
CDR3nt: TGTGCCAGCAGTTCGCCCGGGGTCAGCTCCTACGAGCAGTACTTC

v_gene: TRBV20-1
d_gene: TRBD2
j_gene: TRBJ2-7
abundance: .
CDR3aa: CSAPRGVSYEQYF
CDR3nt: TGCAGTGCTCCCCGGGGGGTCTCCTACGAGCAGTACTTC

v_gene: TRBV10-3
d_gene: TRBD1
j_gene: TRBJ1-1
abundance: few
CDR3aa: CAIKRDRDLNTEAFF
CDR3nt: TGTGCCATCAAGAGGGACAGGGACCTGAACACTGAAGCTTTCTTT

v_gene: TRBV3-1
d_gene: .
j_gene: TRBJ2-2
abundance: .
CDR3aa: CASSQTDTGELFF
CDR3nt: TGTGCCAGCAGCCAAACGGACACCGGGGAGCTGTTTTTT

v_gene: TRBV20-1
d_gene: .
j_gene: TRBJ2-7
abundance: many
CDR3aa: CSAGQFHGQYEQYF
CDR3nt: TGCAGTGCCGGACAGTTTCACGGCCAATACGAGCAGTACTTC

v_gene: TRBV6-2/TRBV6-3
d_gene: TRBD2
j_gene: TRBJ2-5
abundance: many
CDR3aa: CASSYSGGLAGEWQETQYF
CDR3nt: TGTGCCAGCAGTTACTCGGGGGGACTAGCGGGAGAATGGCAAGAGACCCAGTACTTC

v_gene: TRBV19
d_gene: TRBD1
j_gene: TRBJ2-6
abundance: .
CDR3aa: CASSPGQGNGANVLTF
CDR3nt: TGTGCCAGTAGTCCGGGACAGGGTAACGGGGCCAACGTCCTGACTTTC

v_gene: TRBV28
d_gene: .
j_gene: TRBJ2-1
abundance: few
CDR3aa: CASSSDNDTPNPVINEQFF
CDR3nt: TGTGCCAGCAGTTCAGACAACGACACACCGAATCCAGTAATCAATGAGCAGTTCTTC

v_gene: TRBV2
d_gene: TRBD1
j_gene: TRBJ2-7
abundance: many
CDR3aa: CASRGNRQGSSYEQYF
CDR3nt: TGTGCCAGCAGGGGGAATCGACAGGGAAGCTCCTACGAGCAGTACTTC

v_gene: TRBV2
d_gene: .
j_gene: TRBJ1-3
abundance: many
CDR3aa: CASWDDSGNTIYF
CDR3nt: TGTGCCAGCTGGGACGACTCTGGAAACACCATATATTTT